This entry describes one T cell receptor (beta chain). With 1 base removed from V and 0 bases from J, the gap between germline ends came to 9 bases. Looked up from germline, CDR1 is DFQATT and CDR2 is SNEGSKA (reference sequence). This CDR3 comprises 14 residues. The sample originates from a study of blood T cells in healthy people across ages. A second PCR of 7 to 11 cycles used a sample-barcoded 5' primer and a J-beta primer mix. TCRdb reprocessed the 5' RACE reads with MiXCR, giving one entry per CDR3 protein. The sample has approximately 2,000,000 distinct CDR3 sequences; about 39% are singletons.

This chain uses TRBV20-1 with TRBJ1-1, with D unresolved. This clonotype was sampled from a human donor in good health. Sequenced material: blood. This CDR3 is CSARVGLLNTEAFF. DNA for the CDR3: TGCAGTGCTAGAGTAGGATTACTGAACACTGAAGCTTTCTTT.